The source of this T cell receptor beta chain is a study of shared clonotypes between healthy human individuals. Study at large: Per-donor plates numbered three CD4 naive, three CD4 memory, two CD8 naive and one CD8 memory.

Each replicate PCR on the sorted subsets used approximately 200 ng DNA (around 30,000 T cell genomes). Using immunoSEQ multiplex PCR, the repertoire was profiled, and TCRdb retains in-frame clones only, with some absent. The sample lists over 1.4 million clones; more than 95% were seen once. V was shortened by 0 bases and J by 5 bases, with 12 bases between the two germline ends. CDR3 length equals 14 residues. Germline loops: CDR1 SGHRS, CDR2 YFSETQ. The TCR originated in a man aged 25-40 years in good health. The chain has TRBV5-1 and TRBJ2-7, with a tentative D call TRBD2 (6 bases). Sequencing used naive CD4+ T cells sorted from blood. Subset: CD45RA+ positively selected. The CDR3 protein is CASSLAGGIDEQYF. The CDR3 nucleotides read TGCGCCAGCAGCTTGGCCGGGGGAATCGACGAGCAGTACTTC.